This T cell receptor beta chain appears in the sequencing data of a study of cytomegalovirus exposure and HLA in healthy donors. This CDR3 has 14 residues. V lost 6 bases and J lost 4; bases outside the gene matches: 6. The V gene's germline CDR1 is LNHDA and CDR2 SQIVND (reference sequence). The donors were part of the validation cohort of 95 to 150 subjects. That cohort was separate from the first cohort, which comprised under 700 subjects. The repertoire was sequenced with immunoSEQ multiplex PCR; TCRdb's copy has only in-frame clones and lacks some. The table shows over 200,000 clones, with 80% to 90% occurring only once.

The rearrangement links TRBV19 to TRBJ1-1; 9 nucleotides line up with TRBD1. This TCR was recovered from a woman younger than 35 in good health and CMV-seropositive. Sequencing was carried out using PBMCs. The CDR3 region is CASRGQGGGTEAFF. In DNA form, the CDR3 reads TGTGCCAGTAGGGGACAGGGTGGGGGCACTGAAGCTTTCTTT.